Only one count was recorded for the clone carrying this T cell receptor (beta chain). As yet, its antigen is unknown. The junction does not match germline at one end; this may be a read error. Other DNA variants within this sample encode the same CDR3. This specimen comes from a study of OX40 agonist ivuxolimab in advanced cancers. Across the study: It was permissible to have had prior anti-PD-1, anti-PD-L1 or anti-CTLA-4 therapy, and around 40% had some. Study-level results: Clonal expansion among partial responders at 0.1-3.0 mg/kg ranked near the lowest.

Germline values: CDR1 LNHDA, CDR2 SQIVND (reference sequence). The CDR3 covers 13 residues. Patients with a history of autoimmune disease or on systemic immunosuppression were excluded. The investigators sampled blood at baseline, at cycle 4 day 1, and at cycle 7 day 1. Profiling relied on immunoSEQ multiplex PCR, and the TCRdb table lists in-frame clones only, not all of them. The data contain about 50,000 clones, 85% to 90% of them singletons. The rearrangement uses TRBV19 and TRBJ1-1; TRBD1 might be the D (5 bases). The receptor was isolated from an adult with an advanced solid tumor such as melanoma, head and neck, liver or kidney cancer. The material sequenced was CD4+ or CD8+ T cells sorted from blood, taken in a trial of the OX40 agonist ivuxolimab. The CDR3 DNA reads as TGTGCCAGTATGCCAGGGTCAAACACCGAAGCTTTCTTT. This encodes CASMPGSNTEAFF.